These 13 T cell receptor beta chains were all obtained from the same sample, sequenced in a study of cytomegalovirus exposure and HLA in healthy donors. 13 Jbeta primers and 60 Vbeta primers were used for the PCR. Profiling relied on immunoSEQ multiplex PCR, and the TCRdb table lists in-frame clones only, not all of them. Here the sample spans more than 95,000 clones, around 80% being singletons. Sequencing used PBMCs. These receptors all stem from a man aged 40-50 years in good health and CMV-seropositive.

This chain connects TRBV11-2 to TRBJ1-3; D remains unclear. V was clipped by 4 bases and J by 1 base, with 8 bases between them. The CDR3 runs to 14 residues. Germline CDR1 reads SGHAT; CDR2 reads FQNNGV. The CDR3 loop is CASSSLWSGNTIYF. CDR3 sequence (DNA): TGTGCCAGCAGCTCCCTATGGTCTGGAAACACCATATATTTT.

V and J are TRBV7-9 and TRBJ2-7; D gene uncertain. Germline loops: CDR1 SEHNR, CDR2 FQNEAQ (reference sequence). CDR3 length: 17 residues. The V and J ends lost 1 base and 0 bases respectively, with 16 bases between them. DNA for the CDR3: TGTGCCAGCAGCTTAGAGGCGTTCGCGGCTGACTCCTACGAGCAGTACTTC. Amino acids: CASSLEAFAADSYEQYF.

This chain connects TRBV27 to TRBJ2-1; D is unclear. Germline CDR1 MNHEY, CDR2 SMNVEV (reference sequence). Trimming took off 5 bases at V and 4 bases at J, with 9 bases between the two ends. The CDR3 contains 13 residues. The CDR3 DNA reads TGTGCCAGCAGTCTTACGGAGTACAATGAGCAGTTCTTC. It codes for CASSLTEYNEQFF.

This clone occurred once. The rearrangement links TRBV7-3 to TRBJ2-3; D might be TRBD2 (6 bases). Germline V gives CDR1 SGHTA, CDR2 FQGTGA. V was pared by 5 bases and J by 6 bases, with 12 bases between. The CDR3 has 13 residues. Written as DNA, the CDR3 is TGTGCCAGCAGCAACGGAGGGGCCGATACGCAGTATTTT. Translating gives CASSNGGADTQYF. Filled out from reference TRBV7-3 and TRBJ2-3, the complete variable domain reads GAGVSQTPSNKVTEKGKYVELRCDPISGHTALYWYRQSLGQGPEFLIYFQGTGAADDSGLPNDRFFAVRPEGSVSTLKIQRTERGDSAVYLCASSNGGADTQYFGPGTRLTVL.

The chain is built from TRBV7-2 and TRBJ2-7; 7 nucleotides align to TRBD1. This CDR3 comprises 13 residues. CDR1 and CDR2 from the germline V gene are SGHTA and FQGNSA. After removal of 5 bases from V and 9 bases from J, the junction contained 10 bases not matched to a gene. CDR3 region: CASSQDRDRGQYF. The CDR3 DNA reads TGTGCCAGCAGCCAAGACAGGGATCGGGGGCAGTACTTC.

The gene calls are TRBV6-5 and TRBJ1-1, with D possibly TRBD1 on 5 matching bases. CDR3 length: 11 amino acids. Trimming left V 8 bases short and J 5 bases short, with 9 bases between. CDR1 and CDR2 from the germline V gene are MNHEY and SVGAGI. CDR3 in DNA: TGTGCCAGCGGCCGGGGGACTGAAGCTTTCTTT. Residues: CASGRGTEAFF.

The V and J genes are TRBV27 and TRBJ2-2; D not certain. Germline CDR1 reads MNHEY; CDR2 reads SMNVEV (reference sequence). The CDR3 contains 15 residues. V was cut by 4 bases and J by 3 bases, with 12 bases left in between. The CDR3 DNA is TGTGCCAGCAGTTCTCCTCACTACGACACCGGGGAGCTGTTTTTT. Its protein product is CASSSPHYDTGELFF.

The rearrangement uses TRBV27 and TRBJ1-1, with a tentative D call TRBD1 (5 bases). The CDR3 consists of 13 residues. V lost 3 bases and J 7 bases, leaving 12 bases between the germline ends. The V gene's germline CDR1 is MNHEY and CDR2 SMNVEV (reference sequence). In DNA form, the CDR3 reads TGTGCCAGCAGTTTGGTCCAGGGCATTGAAGCTTTCTTT. This encodes CASSLVQGIEAFF.

In its sample, this clone was seen once. J is TRBJ1-6 and V is TRBV10-3; D is uncertain. CDR3 size: 16 residues. CDR1 ENHRY and CDR2 SYGVKD come from the germline V gene. V lost 0 bases and J lost 7, with 13 bases in between. The CDR3 loop is CAISESEGRENSPLHF. CDR3 in DNA: TGTGCCATCAGTGAGTCGGAAGGGAGAGAGAATTCACCCCTCCACTTT.

The V call is TRBV11-1, the J call TRBJ2-5; 7 bases are a match to TRBD1. Germline CDR1 reads SGHAT; CDR2 reads FQDESV (reference sequence). V lost 3 bases and J lost 2; bases outside the gene matches: 6. The CDR3 length is 15 residues. CDR3 in amino acids: CASSFGRRGQETQYF. The CDR3 DNA sequence: TGTGCCAGCAGCTTCGGGCGCAGGGGGCAAGAGACCCAGTACTTC.

Worth noting for this clone: The junction shows a germline mismatch at one end, possibly a read error. The chain couples TRBV10-3 to TRBJ2-4; a weak D match, TRBD2 (5 bases). Germline CDR1 reads ENHRY; CDR2 reads SYGVKD. The CDR3 contains 17 residues. DNA of the CDR3: TGTGCCATCATTAAGAAGCGGAAGCCCGTAGCCAAAAACAGTCAGTACTTC. Translating gives CAIIKKRKPVAKNSQYF.

This chain links TRBV7-9 with TRBJ2-7, with a tentative D call TRBD2 (5 bases). V lost 5 bases and J lost 1, with 21 bases in between. Germline CDR1 reads SEHNR; CDR2 reads FQNEAQ (reference sequence). The CDR3 has 17 amino acids. The CDR3 nucleotides read TGTGCCAGCAGCCCCTTACGTGGGTGGGAGAAGTCCTACGAGCAGTACTTC. Its translation is CASSPLRGWEKSYEQYF.

This chain joins TRBV9 and TRBJ2-1; 7 bases align to TRBD1. CDR3 size: 16 residues. Looked up from germline, CDR1 is SGDLS and CDR2 is YYNGEE. Trimming took 1 base from V and 8 from J; bases not matched to a gene: 12. CDR3 DNA sequence: TGTGCCAGCAGCGTAAGCACAGGGGATGCGCGGGATGAGCAGTTCTTC. Protein sequence: CASSVSTGDARDEQFF. The full variable domain, completed using reference TRBV9 and TRBJ2-1, is DSGVTQTPKHLITATGQRVTLRCSPRSGDLSVYWYQQSLDQGLQFLIQYYNGEERAKGNILERFSAQQFPDLHSELNLSSLELGDSALYFCASSVSTGDARDEQFFGPGTRLTVL.